Reported below is one T cell receptor beta chain. No cognate antigen has been identified for it. The record has no base qualities; no much larger clone is one base away. The treatment or condition label on this specimen signifies: allogeneic hematopoietic cell transplantation with graft depleted of TCRalphabeta T cells and CD19 B cells. TCRalphabeta/CD19-depleted allogeneic hematopoietic cell grafts were given to the transplant recipients, all of whom were children. Taken from cysteine to phenylalanine, the CDR3 has 13 residues. Only the CDR3 DNA stays, 39 bases, in frame from base 1. The CDR1 and CDR2 encoded by the germline V gene are SGHTS and YDEGEE. V lost 0 bases and J lost 6 bases; the stretch between them is 7 bases long. The sample originates from a study of T-cell reconstitution after alpha-beta-depleted transplantation in children (dated by TCRdb to the mid-2010s). Notes on the research overall: T-cell immune reconstitution after TCRalphabeta/CD19-depleted allogeneic hematopoietic cell transplantation in children was quantitatively tracked in the study by means of TCR repertoire profiling. Results the study describes overall, beyond this receptor: About two months after transplant, the apparently early recovery of alphabetaT-cell counts reportedly depended on just several hundred clones that had expanded rapidly and came from non-depleted graft cells. The high TCRbeta diversity at day 60 in some patients was ascribed to recipient T cells and intrathymic progenitors that had survived conditioning. Over the following months the frequencies of hyperexpanded clones went down, and after one year T-cell counts and TCRbeta diversity were mostly credited to newly produced T cells.

Library creation used PCR. Instrument on record: Illumina HiSeq 2500. TCR library preparation used molecular barcoding, with unique molecular identifiers applied to normalize quantification of the TCRbeta repertoire. TCRdb trimmed public reads at Q25 via fastp, called clones via MiXCR and kept in-frame beta chains. Merged by CDR3 protein, the rows form single entries marked with the most common genes and DNA. Across this sample there are 580,000 or so distinct CDR3 sequences, with around 23% seen only once. The ten largest make up about 14% of the sample. This receptor was identified in a boy less than two years old who had a stem cell transplant for acute myeloid leukemia, so the T cells may come from the graft donor. The sequence is built from TRBV5-8 and TRBJ1-5; no D gene can be assigned with confidence. Sequenced material: PBMCs, mostly from graft donor cells, taken 360 days after TCRalphabeta/CD19-depleted stem cell transplant. The CDR3 reads as follows: CASSLGPTQPQHF. The base sequence is TGTGCCAGCAGCTTGGGCCCCACTCAGCCCCAGCATTTT.